The rows below give T cell receptor beta chains drawn from one sample of a study of cytomegalovirus exposure and HLA in healthy donors. TCRdb keeps only in-frame clones here, not all; method: immunoSEQ multiplex PCR. The sample consists of roughly 150,000 clones, over 70% of them appearing once. The sample was PBMCs. The receptors were sampled from a woman aged 40 to 50 in good health and CMV-seronegative. CDR3s leave out the opening cysteine and the closing phenylalanine or tryptophan. The order of the fields is V gene, J gene, CDR3 length, CDR3 protein.

>TRBV27|TRBJ1-5|11
ASSFSRDQPQH
>TRBV6-4|TRBJ1-2|13
ASSENPGQTYGYT
>TRBV27|TRBJ2-1|11
ASSSEPGNEQF
>TRBV28|TRBJ1-6|11
ASRGGRDSPLH
>TRBV28|TRBJ1-3|12
ASSLGTSRNTIY
>TRBV15|TRBJ2-4|13
ATSVRDRAKNIQY
>TRBV2|TRBJ1-6|14
ASSEEPGHNNSPLH
>TRBV18|TRBJ2-1|14
ASSPAGGRKYNEQF
>TRBV4-1|TRBJ1-2|13
ASSQALRGVYGYT
>TRBV5-5|TRBJ2-7|13
ASRWLDGDSYEQY
>TRBV11-3|TRBJ2-5|14
ASSARTSGYQETQY
>TRBV5-4|TRBJ1-1|15
ASSTNPRDRVGTEAF
>TRBV7-2|TRBJ1-1|12
ASSSQGMYAEAF
>TRBV4-3|TRBJ1-4|15
ASSQETPVIRGEKLF
>TRBV2|TRBJ1-2|11
ASKGQEGYGYT
>TRBV6-1|TRBJ2-7|12
ASSETGRLYEQY
>TRBV7-9|TRBJ2-3|15
ASSPWGSGGYTDTQY
>TRBV19|TRBJ1-1|12
ASRSGGKEAEAF
>TRBV5-1|TRBJ1-6|11
ASSLGQNSPLH
>TRBV2|TRBJ1-6|18
ASSVRENRAAEIYNSPLH
>TRBV7-6|TRBJ1-5|11
ASSYQDNQPQH
>TRBV5-6|TRBJ1-5|14
ASSLSGVYSNQPQH
>TRBV11-2|TRBJ1-3|13
ASSSPPRAGNTIY
>TRBV27|TRBJ2-3|14
ASRSRLAGGTDTQY
>TRBV11-2|TRBJ2-7|17
ASSLERTSGSPKFYEQY
>TRBV6-6|TRBJ2-7|12
ATMPGQGTHEQY
>TRBV18|TRBJ2-5|12
ASSRLATQETQY
>TRBV2|TRBJ1-5|13
ASSERGEGNQPQH
>TRBV5-4|TRBJ2-7|12
ASSLLAGPREQY
>TRBV27|TRBJ2-5|15
ASSLFAGTGLKETQY
>TRBV14|TRBJ1-2|11
ASSEGLIYGYT
>TRBV6-5|TRBJ2-3|9
ASSQGLRQY
>TRBV28|TRBJ1-4|12
ATSKTDTNEKLF
>TRBV10-3|TRBJ2-3|11
AISDSVTDTQY
>TRBV5-6|TRBJ1-6|13
ASSWGQDSYSPLH
>TRBV19|TRBJ2-1|16
ASSITELRGASLLEQF
>TRBV28|TRBJ2-1|16
ASSFFAVENRDVNEQF
>TRBV6-6|TRBJ2-7|11
ASSIRVRDEQY
>TRBV4-3|TRBJ2-1|13
ASSHGRGSGNEQF
>TRBV4-3|TRBJ2-7|17
ASSQDLGSGGAGGYEQY
>TRBV7-6|TRBJ1-6|12
ASSPGTANSPLH
>TRBV29-1|TRBJ1-4|13
SVGGGGSPNEKLF
>TRBV28|TRBJ2-7|12
ASCSGAVSYEQY
>TRBV4-3|TRBJ1-6|13
ASSQATGIDSPLH
>TRBV25-1|.|11
ASRETGAYEQY
>TRBV7-9|TRBJ2-5|14
ASSPGGGGRHETQY
>TRBV7-2|TRBJ2-1|15
ASGWLAGVFLDNEQF
>TRBV2|TRBJ1-5|12
ASRSRTANQPQH
>TRBV6-5|TRBJ2-6|13
ASSRGGSGANVLT